Below are 9 T cell receptor beta chains sequenced from a single sample in a study of T cell responses to AZD1222 COVID-19 vaccine. The table came from immunoSEQ multiplex PCR; TCRdb's copy has only in-frame clones and leaves some out. In the table there are 150,000 to 200,000 clones, 90% of which are singletons. The sample in question was peripheral blood, obtained on day 0 of AZD1222 vaccination. All receptors come from an adult in good health.

This clone was seen just once. Germline is not matched at one junction end, which may reflect a read error. The J gene is TRBJ2-5, the V gene TRBV2; the D is unclear. CDR3 length: 15 residues. The germline V gene has CDR1 SNHLY and CDR2 FYNNEI. The CDR3 region is CASNEPTKGVKTQYF. Written as DNA, the CDR3 is TGTGCCAGCAATGAACCCACGAAAGGTGTCAAGACCCAGTACTTC.

As to this clone: In the same sample, other DNA sequences code for this CDR3. J is TRBJ2-2 and V is TRBV9; TRBD2 is a possible D gene (6 bases). CDR1 and CDR2 (germline): SGDLS, YYNGEE. The CDR3 is made up of 16 amino acids. V lost 0 bases, J lost 1 base, and 10 bases lay in between. The CDR3 nucleotides read TGTGCCAGCAGCGTAGGGTTAGCGGTGAACACCGGGGAGCTGTTTTTT. Its protein product is CASSVGLAVNTGELFF.

The chain combines TRBV5-1 with TRBJ2-6; D unclear. Trimming cost V 4 bases and J 4 bases, with 9 bases left between them. Looked up from germline, CDR1 is SGHRS and CDR2 is YFSETQ. The CDR3 totals 14 residues. The CDR3, as DNA: TGCGCCAGCAGCCCCCCAGGCGGGGCCAACGTCCTGACTTTC. Translated: CASSPPGGANVLTF. The variable domain in full, completed from reference TRBV5-1 and TRBJ2-6, reads KAGVTQTPRYLIKTRGQQVTLSCSPISGHRSVSWYQQTPGQGLQFLFEYFSETQRNKGNFPGRFSGRQFSNSRSEMNVSTLELGDSALYLCASSPPGGANVLTFGAGSRLTVL.

The rearrangement links TRBV5-1 to TRBJ1-1; 11 bases align to TRBD1. Germline-derived CDR1 and CDR2 are SGHRS and YFSETQ. V lost 2 bases, J lost 6 bases, and 12 bases stayed unmatched. The CDR3 has 17 residues. The CDR3 sequence: CASSLYPGTGGFAEAFF. The CDR3 region has the DNA TGCGCCAGCAGCTTATACCCCGGGACAGGGGGATTTGCTGAAGCTTTCTTT.

The rearrangement uses TRBV7-7 and TRBJ2-5, with a weak D call TRBD1 (6 bases). This CDR3 comprises 14 residues. Germline V CDR1 and CDR2: SSHAT, FNYEAQ (reference sequence). Between the trimmed V and J ends, which lost 3 bases and 0 bases, there was a span of 8 bases. This CDR3 is CASSFGQHQETQYF. The CDR3, as DNA: TGTGCCAGCAGCTTCGGACAGCACCAAGAGACCCAGTACTTC.

The genes are TRBV30 and TRBJ2-3, with TRBD2 identical over 8 bases. V lost 4 bases, J lost 5 bases, and 2 bases stayed unmatched. Germline V gives CDR1 GTSNPN, CDR2 SVGIG (reference sequence). The CDR3 consists of 12 residues. The chain's CDR3 is CAWKAGGDTQYF. CDR3 DNA sequence: TGTGCCTGGAAGGCGGGGGGAGATACGCAGTATTTT.

The V call is TRBV6-2 or TRBV6-3, the J call TRBJ1-1; the match to TRBD1 covers 8 bases. This CDR3 has 18 amino acids. Trimming took 2 bases from V and 0 from J; bases not matched to a gene: 11. CDR1 is MNHEY, CDR2 SVGEGT, per germline. The CDR3 nucleotides read TGTGCCAGCAGTTACAAAGGACAGGGCCGCACAATGAACACTGAAGCTTTCTTT. Encoded protein: CASSYKGQGRTMNTEAFF.

This clone occurred once. V and J are TRBV11-2 and TRBJ2-2; a possible D gene is TRBD1 (6 bases). In germline, CDR1 is SGHAT, CDR2 FQNNGV. The CDR3 runs 15 residues. V lost 5 bases, J lost 6 bases, and 16 bases lay in between. CDR3 in amino acids: CASSPVQQGPGELFF. In DNA form, the CDR3 reads TGTGCCAGCAGCCCCGTCCAACAGGGCCCCGGGGAGCTGTTTTTT.

This clone came up once. This chain joins TRBV7-8 and TRBJ2-6; perhaps D is TRBD1 or TRBD2 (5 bases each). The CDR3 has 16 amino acids. V was cut by 5 bases and J by 3 bases, with 14 bases left in between. Germline CDR1 is SGHVS and CDR2 is FQNEAQ. The DNA for the CDR3 is TGTGCCAGCAGCCCCAACTGGGGGTTTGGGGCCAACGTCCTGACTTTC. This translates into CASSPNWGFGANVLTF.